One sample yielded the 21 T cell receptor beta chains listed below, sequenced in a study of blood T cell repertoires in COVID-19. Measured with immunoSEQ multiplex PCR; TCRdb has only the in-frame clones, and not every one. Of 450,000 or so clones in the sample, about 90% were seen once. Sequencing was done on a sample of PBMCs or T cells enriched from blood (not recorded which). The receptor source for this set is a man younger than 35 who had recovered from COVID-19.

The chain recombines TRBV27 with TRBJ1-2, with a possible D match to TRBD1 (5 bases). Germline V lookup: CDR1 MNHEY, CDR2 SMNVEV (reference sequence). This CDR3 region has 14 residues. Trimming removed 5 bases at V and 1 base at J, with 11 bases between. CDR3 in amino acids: CASSLRQHNYGYTF. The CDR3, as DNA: TGTGCCAGCAGTCTGAGACAGCATAACTATGGCTACACCTTC.

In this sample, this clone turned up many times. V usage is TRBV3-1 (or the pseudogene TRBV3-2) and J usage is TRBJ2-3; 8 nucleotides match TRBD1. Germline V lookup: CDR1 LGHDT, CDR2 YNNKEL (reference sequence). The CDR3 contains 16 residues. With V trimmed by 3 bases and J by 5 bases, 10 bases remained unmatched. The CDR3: CASSHRARGQQDTQYF. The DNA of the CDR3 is TGTGCCAGCAGCCACCGGGCCAGGGGGCAGCAAGATACGCAGTATTTT.

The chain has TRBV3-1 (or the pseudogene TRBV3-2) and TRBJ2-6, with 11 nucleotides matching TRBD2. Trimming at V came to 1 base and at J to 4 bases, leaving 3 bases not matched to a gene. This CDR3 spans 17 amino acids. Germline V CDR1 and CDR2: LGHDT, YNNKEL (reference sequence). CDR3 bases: TGTGCCAGCAGCCAAGGACTAGCGGGGCCCGGGGCCAACGTCCTGACTTTC. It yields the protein CASSQGLAGPGANVLTF.

The CDR3 bases are TGTGCCAGCAGTGAATTAACAGTGGGGAGCAACTATGGCTACACCTTC. Amino acids: CASSELTVGSNYGYTF. The V and J genes are TRBV6-1 and TRBJ1-2; D is uncertain. Germline CDR1 and CDR2: MNHNS and SASEGT. This CDR3 comprises 16 residues. Trimming removed 2 bases from V and 2 bases from J, with 15 bases in between.

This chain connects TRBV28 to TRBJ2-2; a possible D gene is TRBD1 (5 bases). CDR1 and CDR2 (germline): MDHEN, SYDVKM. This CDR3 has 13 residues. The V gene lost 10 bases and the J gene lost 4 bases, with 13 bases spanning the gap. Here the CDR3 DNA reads TGTGCCATAGTAGGGGCGACCACCGGGGAGCTGTTTTTT. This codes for CAIVGATTGELFF.

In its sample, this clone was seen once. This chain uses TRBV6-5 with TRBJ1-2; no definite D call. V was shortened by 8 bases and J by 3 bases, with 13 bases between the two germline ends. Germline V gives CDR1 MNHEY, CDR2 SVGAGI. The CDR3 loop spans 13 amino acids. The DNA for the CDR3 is TGTGCCAGCGTATCAGGACTTGACTATGGCTACACCTTC. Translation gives CASVSGLDYGYTF.

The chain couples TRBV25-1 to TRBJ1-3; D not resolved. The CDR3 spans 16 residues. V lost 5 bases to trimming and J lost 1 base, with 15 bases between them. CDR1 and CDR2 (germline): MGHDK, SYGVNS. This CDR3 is CASSSPHRESGNTIYF. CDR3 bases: TGTGCCAGCAGTTCCCCTCACCGAGAATCTGGAAACACCATATATTTT. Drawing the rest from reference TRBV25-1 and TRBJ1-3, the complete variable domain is EADIYQTPRYLVIGTGKKITLECSQTMGHDKMYWYQQDPGMELHLIHYSYGVNSTEKGDLSSESTVSRIRTEHFPLTLESARPSHTSQYLCASSSPHRESGNTIYFGEGSWLTVV.

The CDR3 loop reads CASSFGQSGDTQYF. For the CDR3, the DNA is TGCGCCAGCAGTTTTGGACAGTCAGGGGATACGCAGTATTTT. The rearrangement uses TRBV5-1 and TRBJ2-3; tentatively, D is TRBD1 (6 bases). CDR3 size: 14 residues. Germline V CDR1 and CDR2: SGHRS, YFSETQ. Trimming took off 5 bases at V and 6 bases at J, with 16 bases between the two ends.

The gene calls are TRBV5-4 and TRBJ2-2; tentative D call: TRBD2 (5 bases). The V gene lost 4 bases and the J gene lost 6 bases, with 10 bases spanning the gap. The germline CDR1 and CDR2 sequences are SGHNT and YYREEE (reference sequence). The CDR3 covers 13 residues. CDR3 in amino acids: CASSTFSAGELFF. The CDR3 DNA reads TGTGCCAGCAGCACCTTTAGCGCCGGGGAGCTGTTTTTT.

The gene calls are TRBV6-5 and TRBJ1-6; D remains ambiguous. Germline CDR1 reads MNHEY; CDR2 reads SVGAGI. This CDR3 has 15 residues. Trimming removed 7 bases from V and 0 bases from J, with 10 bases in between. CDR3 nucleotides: TGTGCCAGCAAACCGGCTAGCTCCTATAATTCACCCCTCCACTTT. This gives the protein CASKPASSYNSPLHF.

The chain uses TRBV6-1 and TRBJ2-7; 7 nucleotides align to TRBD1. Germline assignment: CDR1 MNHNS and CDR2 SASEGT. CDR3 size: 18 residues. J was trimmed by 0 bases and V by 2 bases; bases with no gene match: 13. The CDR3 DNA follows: TGTGCCAGCAGTGAAACACTTAGTACAGGGGTCATCTCCTACGAGCAGTACTTC. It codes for CASSETLSTGVISYEQYF.

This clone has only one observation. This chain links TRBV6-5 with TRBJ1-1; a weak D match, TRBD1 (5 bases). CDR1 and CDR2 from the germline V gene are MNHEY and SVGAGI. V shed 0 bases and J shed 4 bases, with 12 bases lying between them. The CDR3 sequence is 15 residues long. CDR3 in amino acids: CASSYSGRGATEAFF. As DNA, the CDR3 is TGTGCCAGCAGTTACTCTGGGAGGGGTGCCACTGAAGCTTTCTTT.

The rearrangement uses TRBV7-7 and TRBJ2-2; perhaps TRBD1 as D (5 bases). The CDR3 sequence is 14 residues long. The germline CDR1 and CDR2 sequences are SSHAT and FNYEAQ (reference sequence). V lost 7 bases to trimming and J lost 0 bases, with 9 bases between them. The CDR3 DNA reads TGTGCCAGCACCCAGGGCGCGAACACCGGGGAGCTGTTTTTT. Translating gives CASTQGANTGELFF.

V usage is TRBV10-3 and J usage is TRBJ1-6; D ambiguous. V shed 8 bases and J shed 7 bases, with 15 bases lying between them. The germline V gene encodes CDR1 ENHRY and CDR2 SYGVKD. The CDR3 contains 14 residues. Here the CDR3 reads CAIQASIENSPLHF. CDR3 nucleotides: TGTGCCATCCAGGCGTCCATAGAGAATTCACCCCTCCACTTT.

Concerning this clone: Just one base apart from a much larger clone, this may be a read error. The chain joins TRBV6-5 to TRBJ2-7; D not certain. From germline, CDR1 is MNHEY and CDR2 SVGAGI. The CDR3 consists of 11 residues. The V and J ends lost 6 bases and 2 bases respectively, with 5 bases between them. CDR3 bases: TGTGCCAGCAGCTTCCCCTACGAGCAGTACTTC. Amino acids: CASSFPYEQYF.

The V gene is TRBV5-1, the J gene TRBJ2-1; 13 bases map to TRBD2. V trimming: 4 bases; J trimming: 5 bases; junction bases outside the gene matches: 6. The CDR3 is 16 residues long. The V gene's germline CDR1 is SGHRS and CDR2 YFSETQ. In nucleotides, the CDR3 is TGCGCCAGCAGCGCGGGACTAGCGGGATTACACAATGAGCAGTTCTTC. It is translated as CASSAGLAGLHNEQFF.

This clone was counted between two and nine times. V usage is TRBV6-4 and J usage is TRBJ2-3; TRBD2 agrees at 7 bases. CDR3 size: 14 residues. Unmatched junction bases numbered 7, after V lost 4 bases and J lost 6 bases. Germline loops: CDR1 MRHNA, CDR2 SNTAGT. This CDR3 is CASSVAGEADTQYF. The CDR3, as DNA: TGTGCCAGCAGTGTTGCGGGAGAGGCCGATACGCAGTATTTT.

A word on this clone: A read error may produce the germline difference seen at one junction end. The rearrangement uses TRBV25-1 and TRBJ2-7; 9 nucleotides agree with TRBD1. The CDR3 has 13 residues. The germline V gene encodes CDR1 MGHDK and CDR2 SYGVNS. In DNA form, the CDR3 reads TGTGCCAGCAGGACAGGGGGGGGAGGGACCCCTTTCTTC. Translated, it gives CASRTGGGGTPFF.

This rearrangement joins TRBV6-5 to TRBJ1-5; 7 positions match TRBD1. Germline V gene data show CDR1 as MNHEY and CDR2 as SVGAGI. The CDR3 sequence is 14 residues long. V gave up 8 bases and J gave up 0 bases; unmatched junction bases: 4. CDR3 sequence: CASSGQNSNQPQHF. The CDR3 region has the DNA TGTGCCAGCTCGGGACAGAATAGCAATCAGCCCCAGCATTTT.

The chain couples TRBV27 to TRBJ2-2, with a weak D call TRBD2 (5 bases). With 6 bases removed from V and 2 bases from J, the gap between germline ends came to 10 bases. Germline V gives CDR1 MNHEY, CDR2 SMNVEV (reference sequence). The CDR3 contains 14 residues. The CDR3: CASRLADNTGELFF. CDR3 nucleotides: TGTGCCAGCAGGCTAGCAGACAACACCGGGGAGCTGTTTTTT.

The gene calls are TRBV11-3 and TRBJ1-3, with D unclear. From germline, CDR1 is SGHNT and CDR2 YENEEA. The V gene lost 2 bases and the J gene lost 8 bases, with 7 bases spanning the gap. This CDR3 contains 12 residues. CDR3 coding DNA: TGTGCCAGCAGCTTAACCGGGGACACCATATATTTT. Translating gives CASSLTGDTIYF. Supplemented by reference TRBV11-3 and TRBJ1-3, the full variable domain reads EAGVVQSPRYKIIEKKQPVAFWCNPISGHNTLYWYLQNLGQGPELLIRYENEEAVDDSQLPKDRFSAERLKGVDSTLKIQPAELGDSAVYLCASSLTGDTIYFGEGSWLTVV.